Listed below are T cell receptor beta chains from one sample, sequenced in a study of cytomegalovirus exposure and HLA in healthy donors. Sequencing was performed with immunoSEQ multiplex PCR; in TCRdb, only in-frame clones are kept and a portion is missing. This sample has 120,000 to 150,000 clones; 70% to 80% occur once, and the top ten carry just over 5%. Specimen: PBMCs. These receptors came from a male donor in good health and CMV-seronegative. The CDR3 runs from the conserved cysteine through the conserved F or W.

j_gene	v_gene	CDR3aa
TRBJ2-5	TRBV7-6	CASSFGTDQETQYF
TRBJ2-3	TRBV9	CASSVRGYSTDTQYF
TRBJ2-7	TRBV7-2	CASSLERSSYEQYF
TRBJ2-7	TRBV5-4	CASSHQGAGDEQYF
TRBJ1-1	TRBV27	CASSLYMNTEAFF
TRBJ1-2	TRBV7-9	CASSLDEGANYGYTF
TRBJ1-4	TRBV6-5	CASSYSRSNEKLFF
TRBJ2-1	TRBV29-1	CSVRGRDRGTYNEQFF
TRBJ2-7	TRBV2	CASSEPPGLEQYF
TRBJ2-1	TRBV11-2	CASSLDRGANEQFF
TRBJ1-1	TRBV7-2	CASTFSPGLEAFF
TRBJ1-1	TRBV7-2	CASSLVTGDTEAFF
TRBJ1-2	TRBV21-1	CASSPLRGGGYTF